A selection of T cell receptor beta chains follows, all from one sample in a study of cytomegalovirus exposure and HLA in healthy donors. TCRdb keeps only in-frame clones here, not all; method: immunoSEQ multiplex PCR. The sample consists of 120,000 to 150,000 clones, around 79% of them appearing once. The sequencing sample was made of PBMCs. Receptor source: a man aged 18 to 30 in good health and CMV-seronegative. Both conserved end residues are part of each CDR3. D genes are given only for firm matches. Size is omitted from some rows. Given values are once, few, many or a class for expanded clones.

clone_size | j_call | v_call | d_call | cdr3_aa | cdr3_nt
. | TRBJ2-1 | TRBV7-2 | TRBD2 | CASSLVGGGEQFF | TGTGCCAGCAGCTTAGTAGGCGGGGGTGAGCAGTTCTTC
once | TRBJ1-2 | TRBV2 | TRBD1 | CASEDRPSSGYTF | TGTGCCAGTGAGGACAGGCCTTCTAGCGGCTACACCTTC
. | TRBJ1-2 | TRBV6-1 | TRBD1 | CASSVKGTGVSPATF | TGTGCCAGCAGTGTAAAAGGGACAGGGGTCTCCCCGGCCACTTTC
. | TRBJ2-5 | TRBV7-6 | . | CASSQRTAWGTQYF | TGTGCCAGCAGCCAAAGGACAGCGTGGGGGACCCAGTACTTC
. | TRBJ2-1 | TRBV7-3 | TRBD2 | CASSSKGTSLNEQFF | TGTGCCAGCAGCTCCAAAGGGACTAGCCTCAATGAGCAGTTCTTC
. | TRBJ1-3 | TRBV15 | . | CATSRDIGPGHSGNTIYF | TGTGCCACCAGCAGAGATATCGGTCCGGGTCACTCTGGAAACACCATATATTTT
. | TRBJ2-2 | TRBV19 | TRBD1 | CASTPTGQYGELFF | TGTGCCAGTACCCCGACGGGACAGTACGGGGAGCTGTTTTTT
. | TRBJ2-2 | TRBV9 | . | CASSVSGVGTGELFF | TGTGCCAGCAGCGTATCAGGGGTTGGCACCGGGGAGCTGTTTTTT
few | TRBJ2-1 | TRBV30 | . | CAWSVRGYEQFF | TGTGCCTGGAGTGTACGAGGGTATGAGCAGTTCTTC
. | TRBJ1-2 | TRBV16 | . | CASSQTTGPYYGYTF | TGTGCCAGCAGCCAAACTACAGGGCCCTACTATGGCTACACCTTC
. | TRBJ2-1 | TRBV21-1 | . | CASSKASGLDSNEQFF | TGTGCCAGCAGCAAAGCCTCAGGCCTAGACAGCAATGAGCAGTTCTTC
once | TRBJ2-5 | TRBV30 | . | CAWSGQVQETQYF | TGTGCCTGGAGTGGACAGGTTCAAGAGACCCAGTACTTC
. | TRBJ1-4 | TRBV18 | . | CASSPRESRGATNEKLFF | TGTGCCAGCTCACCCCGAGAGAGCAGGGGTGCAACTAATGAAAAACTGTTTTTT
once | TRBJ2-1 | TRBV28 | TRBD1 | CASSLHRGPYNEQFF | TGTGCCAGCAGCCTACACAGGGGCCCTTACAATGAGCAGTTCTTC
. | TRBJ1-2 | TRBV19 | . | CASSIGRDYSFHYGYTF | TGTGCCAGTAGTATAGGCAGGGATTATAGTTTTCACTATGGCTACACCTTC
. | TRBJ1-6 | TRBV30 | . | CAWSVEGRPNSPLHF | TGTGCCTGGAGTGTAGAGGGCCGACCCAATTCACCCCTCCACTTT
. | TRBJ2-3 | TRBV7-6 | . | CASSSRGTDTQYF | TGTGCCAGCAGCTCCAGGGGAACAGATACGCAGTATTTT
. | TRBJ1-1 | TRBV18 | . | CASTAQGSMNTEAFF | TGTGCCAGCACCGCGCAGGGATCGATGAACACTGAAGCTTTCTTT
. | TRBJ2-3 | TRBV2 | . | CASTTSTDTQYF | TGTGCCAGCACCACTAGCACAGATACGCAGTATTTT
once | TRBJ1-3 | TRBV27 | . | CASSATVGSGNTIYF | TGTGCCAGCAGTGCGACAGTGGGCTCTGGAAACACCATATATTTT
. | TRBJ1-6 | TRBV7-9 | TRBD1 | CASSSYTGDSYNSPLHF | TGTGCCAGCAGTTCTTACACAGGGGACTCCTATAATTCACCCCTCCACTTT
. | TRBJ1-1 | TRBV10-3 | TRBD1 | CAIRGGLTGETHGTEAFF | TGTGCCATCAGGGGGGGTTTGACAGGGGAAACTCACGGCACTGAAGCTTTCTTT
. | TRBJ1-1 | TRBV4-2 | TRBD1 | CASSHPGTGSSTEAFF | TGTGCCAGCAGCCACCCCGGGACAGGGTCATCCACTGAAGCTTTCTTT
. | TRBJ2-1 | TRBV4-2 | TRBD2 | CASSQRASGDSSYNEQFF | TGTGCCAGCAGCCAGAGGGCTAGCGGGGATTCTAGTTACAATGAGCAGTTCTTC
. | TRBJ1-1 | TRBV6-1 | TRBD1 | CASSDHTTGGNAEAFF | TGTGCCAGCAGTGACCACACCACAGGGGGCAACGCTGAAGCTTTCTTT
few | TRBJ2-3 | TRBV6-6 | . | CASRPQGFSTDTQYF | TGTGCCAGCAGACCACAGGGCTTCAGCACAGATACGCAGTATTTT
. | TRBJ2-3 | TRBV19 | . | CASSIGQAKDTQYF | TGTGCCAGTAGTATAGGGCAGGCGAAAGATACGCAGTATTTT
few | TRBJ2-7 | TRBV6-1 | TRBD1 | CASSEQVDRGRSRQQYF | TGTGCCAGCAGTGAACAGGTTGACAGGGGTCGGTCGAGGCAGCAGTACTTC
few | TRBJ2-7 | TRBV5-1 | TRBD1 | CASSHRDRGLGEQYF | TGCGCCAGCAGCCACCGGGACAGGGGGCTCGGCGAGCAGTACTTC
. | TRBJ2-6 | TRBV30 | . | CAWSETGNNVLTF | TGTGCCTGGAGCGAGACAGGCAACAACGTCCTGACTTTC
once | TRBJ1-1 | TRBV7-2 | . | CASSLVISTGEAFF | TGTGCCAGCAGCTTAGTTATCTCAACGGGTGAAGCTTTCTTT
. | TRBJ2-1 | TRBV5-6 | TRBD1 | CASSATGEPYNEQFF | TGTGCCAGCAGCGCTACAGGGGAGCCCTACAATGAGCAGTTCTTC
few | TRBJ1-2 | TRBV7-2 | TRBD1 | CASARTGGNYGYTF | TGTGCCAGCGCCAGGACAGGGGGCAACTATGGCTACACCTTC
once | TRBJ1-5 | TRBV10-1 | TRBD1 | CASMGQEGNQPQHF | TGCGCCAGCATGGGACAGGAGGGCAATCAGCCCCAGCATTTT
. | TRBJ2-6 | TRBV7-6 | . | CASSKDSPGDSGANVLTF | TGTGCCAGCAGCAAGGATTCCCCCGGGGACTCTGGGGCCAACGTCCTGACTTTC
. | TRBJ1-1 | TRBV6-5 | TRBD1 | CASSRDRVLGEAFF | TGTGCCAGCAGTCGGGACAGGGTTTTGGGTGAAGCTTTCTTT
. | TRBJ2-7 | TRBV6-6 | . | CASSYPGSPSYEQYF | TGTGCCAGCAGTTACCCAGGGTCTCCCTCCTACGAGCAGTACTTC
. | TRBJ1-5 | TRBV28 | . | CASSDIGNQPQHF | TGTGCCAGCAGTGACATAGGCAATCAGCCCCAGCATTTT
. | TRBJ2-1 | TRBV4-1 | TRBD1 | CASSQTPDRDYYNEQFF | TGCGCCAGCAGCCAAACCCCTGACAGGGATTACTACAATGAGCAGTTCTTC
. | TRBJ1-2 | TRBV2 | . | CASKGQVGTGYTF | TGTGCCAGCAAGGGGCAGGTAGGAACTGGCTACACCTTC
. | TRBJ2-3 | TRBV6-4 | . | CASSQIEGYTQYF | TGTGCCAGCAGTCAAATAGAGGGTTATACGCAGTATTTT
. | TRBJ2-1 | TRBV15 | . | CATSRPGTLSDNEQFF | TGTGCCACCAGCAGACCTGGGACACTTTCTGACAATGAGCAGTTCTTC
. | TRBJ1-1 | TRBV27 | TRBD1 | CASSAPGGTEAFF | TGTGCCAGCAGTGCCCCAGGGGGCACTGAAGCTTTCTTT
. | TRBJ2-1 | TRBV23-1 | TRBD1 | CASSQSITGQGVINEQFF | TGCGCCAGCAGTCAATCTATAACGGGACAGGGGGTTATTAATGAGCAGTTCTTC
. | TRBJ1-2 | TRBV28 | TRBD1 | CASSFPPLGTGLKGYTF | TGTGCCAGCAGTTTCCCCCCCCTAGGGACAGGGTTAAAGGGCTACACCTTC
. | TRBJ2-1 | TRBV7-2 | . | CASSQAMPAYNEQFF | TGTGCCAGCAGCCAGGCGATGCCTGCATACAATGAGCAGTTCTTC